This T cell receptor (beta chain) was sequenced for a study of T cells in localized non-small cell lung cancer. General study findings and limits: There was an association of higher blood T cell density with longer overall survival. Uninvolved nearby lung showed the greatest T cell clonality, exceeding that found in tumor. Among the top 100 tumor clones, a median about 58 appeared in adjacent lung. Because only a single region of the tumor was sequenced, heterogeneity remains possible.

This clone qualifies as large. What it recognizes is unknown. Only in-frame clones appear in the TCRdb table, and some are missing; sequencing was by immunoSEQ multiplex PCR. Of some 2,200 clones listed, 20% to 30% are singletons. The starting material was lung tumor tissue, obtained before any cancer treatment. The source is a male donor at least 60 years old with stage II squamous cell lung carcinoma.

The CDR3 spells CASKANGDTEAFF. The CDR3 DNA is TGTGCCAGCAAGGCGAACGGGGACACTGAAGCTTTCTTT. The chain has TRBV9 and TRBJ1-1; D remains unclear. V lost 6 bases to trimming and J lost 3 bases, with 12 bases between them. CDR1 is SGDLS and CDR2 is YYNGEE in the germline V gene. There are 13 residues in the CDR3.